A single sample is the source of the 27 T cell receptor beta chains below, sequenced in a study of technical replicates of blood from several donors. TCRdb's copy holds only in-frame clones and misses some; the assay was immunoSEQ multiplex PCR. The sample gives some 94,000 clones, about 95% of which show up once; approximately 0.35% is in the top ten. The sequenced material came from T cells isolated from PBMCs. The receptors originated from a human donor in good health.

The V gene is TRBV7-9, the J gene TRBJ2-5; the D gene is possibly TRBD2 (7 bases). The CDR3 is made up of 15 amino acids. From germline, CDR1 is SEHNR and CDR2 FQNEAQ (reference sequence). Trimming cost V 1 base and J 4 bases, with 13 bases left between them. The CDR3 reads CASSLVVGGAETQYF. CDR3 DNA: TGTGCCAGCAGCTTAGTAGTTGGGGGGGCAGAGACCCAGTACTTC.

The V and J genes are TRBV19 and TRBJ2-7, with D unclear. The CDR3 has 13 amino acids. The V gene's germline CDR1 is LNHDA and CDR2 SQIVND (reference sequence). Trimming took 5 bases from V and 1 from J, leaving 9 bases between them. Here the CDR3 DNA reads TGTGCCAGTAGTTTTGGAGTATCCTACGAGCAGTACTTC. It translates to CASSFGVSYEQYF.

CDR3 in DNA: TGTGCCAGCAGCGTAGTCCCTAGCGGGAGCAATCAAGAGACCCAGTACTTC. Encoded protein: CASSVVPSGSNQETQYF. This chain uses TRBV9 with TRBJ2-5; 10 bases agree with TRBD2. This CDR3 has 17 amino acids. Germline trimming cut 0 bases from V and 2 bases from J; bases unmatched to any gene: 7. The germline V gene encodes CDR1 SGDLS and CDR2 YYNGEE.

This clone has a single count. The CDR3: CASSMVSGNEQFF. DNA for the CDR3: TGTGCCAGTAGTATGGTTAGCGGTAATGAGCAGTTCTTC. J is TRBJ2-1 and V is TRBV19; perhaps TRBD2 as D (6 bases). V lost 3 bases, J lost 7 bases, and 10 bases lay in between. In germline, CDR1 is LNHDA, CDR2 SQIVND (reference sequence). The CDR3 sequence is 13 residues long. Together with reference TRBV19 and TRBJ2-1, the CDR3 gives the full variable domain: DGGITQSPKYLFRKEGQNVTLSCEQNLNHDAMYWYRQDPGQGLRLIYYSQIVNDFQKGDIAEGYSVSREKKESFPLTVTSAQKNPTAFYLCASSMVSGNEQFFGPGTRLTVL.

This chain joins TRBV28 and TRBJ2-7, with D possibly TRBD2 on 6 matching bases. The CDR3 loop spans 14 amino acids. The V end lost 8 bases, the J end lost 3 bases, and 17 bases lay between the germline ends. The germline V gene has CDR1 MDHEN and CDR2 SYDVKM. As DNA, the CDR3 is TGTGCCAGCCTAAGGACGTCGGGAGTCTACGAGCAGTACTTC. Translated: CASLRTSGVYEQYF.

V and J are TRBV11-3 and TRBJ2-1; TRBD2 might be the D (5 bases). The CDR3 is 13 residues long. In germline, CDR1 is SGHNT, CDR2 YENEEA. Trimming took off 3 bases at V and 7 bases at J, with 10 bases between the two ends. In nucleotides, the CDR3 is TGTGCCAGCAGCTTTGAGGGTCGAAATGAGCAGTTCTTC. Translation: CASSFEGRNEQFF.

A single count supports this clone. V usage is TRBV5-4 and J usage is TRBJ1-1; D gene uncertain. V was shortened by 0 bases and J by 11 bases, with 17 bases between the two germline ends. Germline CDR1 is SGHNT and CDR2 is YYREEE (reference sequence). The CDR3 is 14 residues long. The CDR3 loop is CASSLATSRKEAFF. CDR3 nucleotides: TGTGCCAGCAGCTTGGCCACGTCCCGAAAAGAGGCTTTCTTT.

The chain uses TRBV27 and TRBJ1-1, with TRBD1 identical over 7 bases. With V trimmed by 5 bases and J by 4 bases, 10 bases remained unmatched. CDR3 length equals 15 residues. Germline values: CDR1 MNHEY, CDR2 SMNVEV (reference sequence). This chain's CDR3 is CASSRTRQGGTEAFF. The DNA of the CDR3 is TGTGCCAGCAGTCGCACCCGACAGGGAGGCACTGAAGCTTTCTTT.

The genes are TRBV10-3 and TRBJ1-1; 11 positions agree with TRBD1. V lost 1 base and J lost 6; bases outside the gene matches: 1. CDR3 length equals 14 residues. In germline, CDR1 is ENHRY, CDR2 SYGVKD. The CDR3 DNA follows: TGTGCCATCAGTGAGTGGGACAGGGGGGCTGAAGCTTTCTTT. Translated: CAISEWDRGAEAFF.

The chain links TRBV10-3 to TRBJ2-4; 7 nucleotides align to TRBD1. The CDR3 has 12 amino acids. Germline assignment: CDR1 ENHRY and CDR2 SYGVKD. V dropped 5 bases and J dropped 6; count of bases not matched to a gene: 1. CDR3 DNA sequence: TGTGCCATCAGTCCAGGGGGAAACATTCAGTACTTC. Encoded protein: CAISPGGNIQYF.

V and J are TRBV7-9 and TRBJ1-4; D is unresolved. Germline CDR1 and CDR2: SEHNR and FQNEAQ (reference sequence). V lost 2 bases and J 8 bases, leaving 15 bases between the germline ends. The CDR3 spans 15 residues. CDR3 DNA sequence: TGTGCCAGCAGCTTATTCCGAGCGACTGGAGAAAAACTGTTTTTT. Translating gives CASSLFRATGEKLFF.

The chain has TRBV5-1 and TRBJ2-1, with D perhaps matching TRBD1 (5 bases). From germline, CDR1 is SGHRS and CDR2 YFSETQ. The CDR3 length is 13 residues. V was trimmed by 2 bases and J by 9 bases, leaving 12 bases between them. CDR3: CASSLGRVGEQFF. In nucleotides, the CDR3 is TGCGCCAGCAGCTTAGGCAGGGTCGGTGAGCAGTTCTTC.

This clone was recorded once. CDR3 in DNA: TGTGCCAGTAGTATAGACCGGGACACCGAAAAACTGTTTTTT. Encoded protein: CASSIDRDTEKLFF. The V and J genes are TRBV19 and TRBJ1-4, with D possibly being TRBD1 (6 bases). Germline V gene sequence: CDR1 LNHDA, CDR2 SQIVND (reference sequence). Trimming removed 0 bases at V and 8 bases at J, with 10 bases between. The CDR3 spans 14 residues.

This chain connects TRBV2 to TRBJ2-7; 9 nucleotides align to TRBD2. The CDR3 is made up of 13 amino acids. In germline, CDR1 is SNHLY, CDR2 FYNNEI. Trimming removed 4 bases from V and 2 bases from J; junction bases left unmatched: 0. DNA for the CDR3: TGTGCCAGCAGTGGACTAGCGGCCTACGAGCAGTACTTC. Translating gives CASSGLAAYEQYF.

V gene TRBV7-6 combines with J gene TRBJ1-1; 7 bases agree with TRBD1. The V segment lost 6 bases and the J segment 0 bases; nucleotides outside the gene matches: 7. Germline assignment: CDR1 SGHVS and CDR2 FNYEAQ. The CDR3 loop spans 15 amino acids. This chain's CDR3 is CASSKGGAMNTEAFF. CDR3 in DNA: TGTGCCAGCAGTAAAGGGGGCGCCATGAACACTGAAGCTTTCTTT.

The chain uses TRBV7-9 and TRBJ2-1, with 9 positions matching TRBD2. Germline V gene sequence: CDR1 SEHNR, CDR2 FQNEAQ (reference sequence). The CDR3 consists of 15 residues. The ends lost 4 bases at V and 4 bases at J; junction bases unmatched: 5. CDR3 nucleotides: TGTGCCAGCAGCTCGGAGCGGGGGGAATACAATGAGCAGTTCTTC. Translating gives CASSSERGEYNEQFF.

This sequence joins TRBV2 and TRBJ2-7; maybe TRBD2 (6 bases). This CDR3 contains 14 residues. CDR1 SNHLY and CDR2 FYNNEI come from the germline V gene. Trimming took 4 bases from V and 5 from J, leaving 15 bases between them. The CDR3 coding sequence is TGTGCCAGCAGTGCGGGCAGGGAGGTTGACGAGCAGTACTTC. Protein sequence: CASSAGREVDEQYF. The full variable domain, completed using reference TRBV2 and TRBJ2-7, is EPEVTQTPSHQVTQMGQEVILRCVPISNHLYFYWYRQILGQKVEFLVSFYNNEISEKSEIFDDQFSVERPDGSNFTLKIRSTKLEDSAMYFCASSAGREVDEQYFGPGTRLTVT.

This chain uses TRBV5-8 with TRBJ2-1; TRBD2 aligns across 14 bases. With V trimmed by 2 bases and J by 12 bases, 7 bases remained unmatched. Germline V gene lookup returns CDR1 SGHTS and CDR2 YDEGEE. This CDR3 spans 15 amino acids. The DNA for the CDR3 is TGTGCCAGCAGCTTCGGGACTAGCGGGAGAATTTCGCAGTTCTTC. Translation gives CASSFGTSGRISQFF.

Only a few counts were recorded for this clone. The rearrangement links TRBV27 to TRBJ1-2, with TRBD1 matching over 7 bases. The length of the CDR3 is 13 residues. Germline loops: CDR1 MNHEY, CDR2 SMNVEV (reference sequence). The junction had 6 bases not matched to a gene; V was cut back by 5 bases and J by 6 bases. In nucleotides, the CDR3 is TGTGCCAGCAGTCCTGACAGGGCGAATGGCTACACCTTC. Protein product: CASSPDRANGYTF.

V and J are TRBV28 and TRBJ2-3; TRBD1 agrees at 8 bases. V lost 6 bases to trimming and J lost 3 bases; unmatched junction nucleotides: 2. This CDR3 is 13 amino acids long. CDR1 is MDHEN and CDR2 is SYDVKM in the germline V gene. CDR3 sequence reads: CASRTGETDTQYF. CDR3 nucleotide sequence: TGTGCCAGCAGGACAGGGGAAACAGATACGCAGTATTTT.

The J gene is TRBJ1-3, the V gene TRBV30, with TRBD1 as a possible D gene (6 bases). The germline gives CDR1 GTSNPN, CDR2 SVGIG (reference sequence). The CDR3 is made up of 13 amino acids. V was trimmed by 2 bases and J by 1 base, leaving 6 bases between them. This CDR3 reads CAWSTGSGNTIYF. For the CDR3, the DNA is TGTGCCTGGAGTACAGGGTCTGGAAACACCATATATTTT.

The rearrangement links TRBV5-1 to TRBJ1-1; D unresolved. This CDR3 has 15 amino acids. Germline V CDR1 and CDR2: SGHRS, YFSETQ. With 4 bases removed from V and 6 bases from J, the gap between germline ends came to 19 bases. The CDR3: CASSPSSGFSAEAFF. The CDR3 region has the DNA TGCGCCAGCAGCCCCTCATCAGGTTTTAGTGCTGAAGCTTTCTTT.

The chain uses TRBV2 and TRBJ2-5; TRBD2 matches at 8 bases. Trimming removed 7 bases from V and 2 bases from J; junction bases left unmatched: 3. The CDR3 runs 13 residues. Germline V CDR1 and CDR2: SNHLY, FYNNEI. The chain's CDR3 is CASTGLAQETQYF. The CDR3 nucleotides are TGTGCCAGCACCGGACTAGCTCAAGAGACCCAGTACTTC.

The rearrangement links TRBV6-5 to TRBJ1-2; perhaps TRBD1 as D (6 bases). The CDR3 sequence is 14 residues long. V lost 0 bases and J lost 8, with 13 bases in between. Germline values: CDR1 MNHEY, CDR2 SVGAGI. CDR3 residues: CASSYSYRDGGYTF. As DNA, the CDR3 is TGTGCCAGCAGTTACTCGTACAGGGACGGGGGCTACACCTTC.

The chain joins TRBV10-2 to TRBJ1-1, with D maybe TRBD1 (6 bases). This CDR3 is 14 amino acids long. Trimming took off 2 bases at V and 1 base at J, with 8 bases between the two ends. Germline V CDR1 and CDR2: WSHSY, SAAADI. The CDR3 sequence is CASSEGGANTEAFF. CDR3 nucleotides: TGCGCCAGCAGTGAGGGGGGGGCGAACACTGAAGCTTTCTTT.

The V and J genes are TRBV5-1 and TRBJ1-3; D is unresolved. In germline, CDR1 is SGHRS, CDR2 YFSETQ. This CDR3 has 13 residues. V was trimmed by 1 base and J by 4 bases, leaving 6 bases between them. The CDR3 loop is CASSLLQGNTIYF. Here the CDR3 DNA reads TGCGCCAGCAGCTTGTTACAGGGAAACACCATATATTTT.

This sequence joins TRBV5-1 and TRBJ2-1; 14 nucleotides match TRBD2. The germline V gene has CDR1 SGHRS and CDR2 YFSETQ. The CDR3 sequence is 18 residues long. Trimming cost V 4 bases and J 7 bases; bases outside gene matches: 13. CDR3 loop: CASSRGLAGGDFLNEQFF. In nucleotides, the CDR3 is TGCGCCAGCAGCCGAGGACTAGCGGGAGGAGATTTCCTAAATGAGCAGTTCTTC.